This TCR beta chain was sequenced for a study of T cell changes during pregnancy in multiple sclerosis. The repertoire was sequenced with immunoSEQ multiplex PCR; TCRdb's copy has only in-frame clones and lacks some. The sample gives about 30,000 clones, 90% of which show up once; roughly 0.56% is in the top ten. V trimming: 10 bases; J trimming: 4 bases; junction bases outside the gene matches: 8. The CDR3 consists of 14 residues. Looked up from germline, CDR1 is MNHNY and CDR2 is SVGAGI (reference sequence). The sequences come from CD4+ T cells from peripheral blood mononuclear cells, collected in the third trimester of pregnancy. The chain recombines TRBV6-6 with TRBJ2-1; 9 bases agree with TRBD2. The TCR sequence derives from a female donor in good health, enrolled as a control in a pregnancy study. CDR3: CATGVAGVYNEQFF. In nucleotides, the CDR3 is TGTGCCACCGGTGTAGCGGGGGTTTACAATGAGCAGTTCTTC.